This TCR beta chain came from a study of blood T cell repertoires in COVID-19. In the original analysis: From reference gene primer amplification, estimates of nucleated cell counts were derived. Produced via immunoSEQ multiplex PCR; TCRdb's table is partial and in-frame only. Clonal size and the V and J genes are those of that table, whereas D and trimming came from the DNA. Altogether just over 150,000 clones are present, 84% being singletons, with the ten largest covering approximately 9.7%. This clone was seen only a few times. CDR3 length: 13 amino acids. V gave up 8 bases and J gave up 1 base, with 12 bases separating them.

The TCR was taken from a woman aged 45-65 years with acute or convalescent COVID-19. The sample was peripheral blood. This chain joins TRBV12-3 or TRBV12-4 and TRBJ2-7, with D unclear. The CDR3 region has the DNA TGTGCCAGCGATGGCGGCCCGTCCTACGAGCAGTACTTC. Its translation is CASDGGPSYEQYF.